This T cell receptor (beta chain) derives from a study of blood T cell repertoires in COVID-19. Looking at the study overall: The samples span acute and convalescent COVID-19 from the United States, Italy and Spain. From T cells, B-cell-depleted T cells, or PBMCs came the material, which was cDNA or gDNA.

This CDR3 is 15 amino acids long. The germline V and J ends were trimmed by 3 bases and 5 bases, with 16 bases remaining between them. Germline V CDR1 and CDR2: MDHEN, SYDVKM. In the original analysis: Cell counts per sample came from amplifying reference gene primers. Clones were sequenced by immunoSEQ multiplex PCR, and TCRdb holds only the in-frame ones, with some missing. Clone size and the V and J calls come from that table; the DNA yielded D and trimming. This table has 380,000 or so clones, roughly 77% appearing once. This rearrangement joins TRBV28 to TRBJ1-1; possible D gene TRBD1, 6 bases. The receptor's source is a human donor with acute or convalescent COVID-19. The donor label of this sample is uncertain. What was sequenced was peripheral blood. CDR3 amino acids: CASSFWPGDRTEAFF. CDR3 coding DNA: TGTGCCAGCAGTTTCTGGCCAGGGGATAGGACTGAAGCTTTCTTT.